Listed here are 32 T cell receptor beta chains from one sample, sequenced in a study of shared clonotypes between healthy human individuals. Some clones are missing from TCRdb's copy, which holds only in-frame ones; the method was immunoSEQ multiplex PCR. The top ten clones hold roughly an eighth of a sample with hundreds of thousands of clones, roughly 77% of them seen once. Material: PBMCs. All receptors come from a woman between 35 and 50 years old in good health. Some clones in this sample may be carry-over from other donors' samples.

This clone is a singleton in its sample. This chain connects TRBV6-5 to TRBJ2-1; D is tentatively TRBD1 or TRBD2 (6 bases each). CDR1 is MNHEY and CDR2 is SVGAGI in the germline V gene. V dropped 6 bases and J dropped 9 bases, with 21 bases sitting between them. This CDR3 region has 15 residues. The CDR3 is CASSYTIGGQSEQFF. Written as DNA, the CDR3 is TGTGCCAGCAGCTACACAATAGGGGGGCAGTCTGAGCAGTTCTTC.

The J gene is TRBJ2-6, the V gene TRBV2; 8 bases are shared with TRBD2. Germline V lookup: CDR1 SNHLY, CDR2 FYNNEI. V dropped 8 bases and J dropped 2; count of bases not matched to a gene: 8. This CDR3 is built from 16 residues. CDR3 amino acids: CASLREGGPGANVLTF. DNA of the CDR3: TGTGCCAGCCTTCGGGAGGGGGGACCTGGGGCCAACGTCCTGACTTTC.

This sequence joins TRBV11-2 and TRBJ2-1; D is possibly TRBD1 or TRBD2 (6 bases each). With 3 bases removed from V and 5 bases from J, the gap between germline ends came to 11 bases. CDR3 length: 14 residues. The germline V gene encodes CDR1 SGHAT and CDR2 FQNNGV. In DNA, the CDR3 is TGTGCCAGCAGCTTCGGGGGCAAGGACAATGAGCAGTTCTTC. The encoded protein is CASSFGGKDNEQFF.

This sequence joins TRBV18 and TRBJ2-6; 8 positions match TRBD1. Germline CDR1 reads KGHSH; CDR2 reads LQKENI. V trimming: 6 bases; J trimming: 4 bases; junction bases outside the gene matches: 5. The CDR3 extends over 15 amino acids. This CDR3 is CASSRRGPGANVLTF. CDR3 coding DNA: TGTGCCAGCTCTCGCAGGGGGCCCGGGGCCAACGTCCTGACTTTC. Based on the CDR3 plus reference TRBV18 and TRBJ2-6, the full variable domain is NAGVMQNPRHLVRRRGQEARLRCSPMKGHSHVYWYRQLPEEGLKFMVYLQKENIIDESGMPKERFSAEFPKEGPSILRIQQVVRGDSAAYFCASSRRGPGANVLTFGAGSRLTVL.

The chain links TRBV27 to TRBJ2-3; tentative D call: TRBD2 (6 bases). V was cut by 6 bases and J by 0 bases, with 10 bases left in between. The V gene's germline CDR1 is MNHEY and CDR2 SMNVEV (reference sequence). The CDR3 covers 14 residues. In DNA, the CDR3 is TGTGCCAGCAGCCTGAGCGGGAGCACAGATACGCAGTATTTT. This translates into CASSLSGSTDTQYF.

This chain joins TRBV6-1 and TRBJ2-2, with D maybe TRBD2 (6 bases). Germline V CDR1 and CDR2: MNHNS, SASEGT. V lost 7 bases, J lost 5 bases, and 14 bases lay in between. The CDR3 consists of 14 residues. The CDR3 is CASTSTAGTGELFF. The CDR3 DNA is TGTGCCAGCACATCAACGGCGGGAACCGGGGAGCTGTTTTTT.

For the CDR3, the DNA is TGTGCCAGCGGTTCCGGGACAGGGGTCTCTGGGGCCAACGTCCTGACTTTC. Residues: CASGSGTGVSGANVLTF. This sequence joins TRBV28 and TRBJ2-6; 10 positions match TRBD1. The CDR3 spans 17 residues. Germline V gene data show CDR1 as MDHEN and CDR2 as SYDVKM. V lost 8 bases, J lost 0 bases, and 7 bases stayed unmatched.

A note on this clone: This same CDR3 is encoded by further DNA sequences in the sample. The gene calls are TRBV5-1 and TRBJ2-5, with D hard to call. Germline CDR1 reads SGHRS; CDR2 reads YFSETQ. The CDR3 is 13 amino acids. Trimming cost V 0 bases and J 5 bases, with 8 bases left between them. The CDR3 is CASSLGGWETQYF. CDR3 nucleotide sequence: TGCGCCAGCAGCTTGGGGGGTTGGGAGACCCAGTACTTC.

This chain links TRBV5-4 with TRBJ1-1, with D maybe TRBD1 (5 bases). Germline values: CDR1 SGHNT, CDR2 YYREEE (reference sequence). V lost 0 bases and J lost 8, with 11 bases in between. This CDR3 is 13 amino acids long. The CDR3 loop is CASSLAQGAEAFF. Here the CDR3 DNA reads TGTGCCAGCAGCTTGGCCCAGGGCGCAGAAGCTTTCTTT. Supplemented by reference TRBV5-4 and TRBJ1-1, the full variable domain reads ETGVTQSPTHLIKTRGQQVTLRCSSQSGHNTVSWYQQALGQGPQFIFQYYREEENGRGNFPPRFSGLQFPNYSSELNVNALELDDSALYLCASSLAQGAEAFFGQGTRLTVV.

This clone has more than one count but fewer than ten. The chain combines TRBV30 with TRBJ2-7, with 7 nucleotides matching TRBD2. This CDR3 is 14 amino acids long. V dropped 0 bases and J dropped 5; count of bases not matched to a gene: 7. In germline, CDR1 is GTSNPN, CDR2 SVGIG (reference sequence). The CDR3 spells CAWSVRREPHEQYF. The CDR3 region has the DNA TGTGCCTGGAGTGTCCGGCGGGAGCCCCACGAGCAGTACTTC.

The genes are TRBV7-2 and TRBJ2-5; 7 positions match TRBD2. The V gene's germline CDR1 is SGHTA and CDR2 FQGNSA. This CDR3 comprises 16 residues. The trim removed 5 bases at V and 0 bases at J, leaving 9 bases unmatched. The CDR3, as DNA: TGTGCCAGCAGCCAAGGGACTATTTGGTACCAAGAGACCCAGTACTTC. Translating gives CASSQGTIWYQETQYF.

The chain employs TRBV18 and TRBJ1-5; a weak D match, TRBD1 (5 bases). There are 15 residues in the CDR3. The V gene's germline CDR1 is KGHSH and CDR2 LQKENI. The V gene lost 1 base and the J gene lost 1 base, with 8 bases spanning the gap. CDR3 sequence reads: CASSPLRVSNQPQHF. The CDR3 DNA sequence: TGTGCCAGCTCACCACTCAGGGTCAGCAATCAGCCCCAGCATTTT.

Notes on this clone: Within the sample, other DNA sequences also encode this same CDR3. The DNA for the CDR3 is TGCGCCAGCAGCTTGGCCGGAGTCAGCACAGATACGCAGTATTTT. Translating gives CASSLAGVSTDTQYF. V is TRBV5-1 and J is TRBJ2-3; no firm D call. Germline values: CDR1 SGHRS, CDR2 YFSETQ. V lost 0 bases and J lost 0, with 8 bases in between. The CDR3 runs 15 residues.

The chain combines TRBV30 with TRBJ2-5; TRBD2 is a possible D gene (5 bases). V lost 6 bases to trimming and J lost 2 bases, with 19 bases between them. CDR1 GTSNPN and CDR2 SVGIG come from the germline V gene (reference sequence). The CDR3 loop spans 15 amino acids. The CDR3 nucleotides read TGTGCCTGTCTAAGGTTGGGAGTTGGACAAGAGACCCAGTACTTC. This codes for CACLRLGVGQETQYF.

This clone occurred a few times. As DNA, the CDR3 is TGCGCCAGCAGTGTGGAGCGGGAGAACACCGGGGAGCTGTTTTTT. Residues: CASSVERENTGELFF. This chain links TRBV10-1 with TRBJ2-2, with 7 bases fitting TRBD2. V shed 4 bases and J 1 base; nucleotides not matched to a gene: 3. The CDR3 is made up of 15 amino acids. CDR1 and CDR2 (germline): WNHNN, SYGVQD (reference sequence).

This clone was counted only a few times. This chain uses TRBV27 with TRBJ1-1; TRBD1 agrees at 7 bases. The CDR3 consists of 12 residues. In germline, CDR1 is MNHEY, CDR2 SMNVEV (reference sequence). J lost 7 bases, V lost 4 bases, and 3 bases had no gene match. The CDR3 bases are TGTGCCAGCAGTTCCAGGGGGAATGAAGCTTTCTTT. Protein: CASSSRGNEAFF.

This clone was picked up a small number of times. V and J are TRBV14 and TRBJ2-1, with 11 bases aligning to TRBD1. V lost 1 base, J lost 3 bases, and 8 bases stayed unmatched. This CDR3 contains 18 residues. Per germline, CDR1 SGHDN and CDR2 FVKESK. In DNA, the CDR3 is TGTGCCAGCAGCCAAGCGGACAGGGGGCGCGGTCTCTACAATGAGCAGTTCTTC. Protein product: CASSQADRGRGLYNEQFF.

The chain recombines TRBV5-1 with TRBJ2-3; D is perhaps TRBD1 or TRBD2 (6 bases each). Germline V gene data show CDR1 as SGHRS and CDR2 as YFSETQ. The V and J ends lost 4 bases and 2 bases respectively, with 11 bases between them. The CDR3 loop spans 14 amino acids. The CDR3 DNA reads as TGCGCCAGCAGCCCGGGGGCCCTCACAGATACGCAGTATTTT. Translated: CASSPGALTDTQYF.

The chain uses TRBV28 and TRBJ2-1, with D perhaps being TRBD1 or TRBD2 (7 bases each). Per germline, CDR1 MDHEN and CDR2 SYDVKM. The CDR3 has 15 residues. V was trimmed by 5 bases and J by 3 bases, leaving 14 bases between them. Written as DNA, the CDR3 is TGTGCCAGCAGTCCCCCAGGGGGGGGCTACAATGAGCAGTTCTTC. This sequence encodes CASSPPGGGYNEQFF.

The chain couples TRBV6-6 to TRBJ2-3; D may be TRBD2 (6 bases). This CDR3 comprises 14 residues. Trimming left V 4 bases short and J 0 bases short, with 8 bases between. From germline, CDR1 is MNHNY and CDR2 SVGAGI (reference sequence). The CDR3 DNA reads as TGTGCCAGCAGTTTGGCGGGGAGCACAGATACGCAGTATTTT. Amino acid sequence: CASSLAGSTDTQYF.

This clone was seen only once. The same CDR3 also results from other DNA sequences found in this sample. The J gene is TRBJ2-1, the V gene TRBV5-1, with 10 bases that match TRBD2. V was pared by 1 base and J by 5 bases, with 3 bases of the junction left unmatched. The CDR3 runs 15 residues. The germline V gene has CDR1 SGHRS and CDR2 YFSETQ. CDR3 protein: CASSLLAGDHNEQFF. The CDR3 region has the DNA TGCGCCAGCAGCTTGCTAGCGGGAGATCACAATGAGCAGTTCTTC.

The CDR3 DNA reads TGCAGCGTTGGGGGGGACAGGGGGCTCGGCACAGATACGCAGTATTTT. Translating gives CSVGGDRGLGTDTQYF. This chain links TRBV29-1 with TRBJ2-3; 12 positions agree with TRBD1. V shed 4 bases, J shed 1 base, and the junction held 6 bases outside the gene matches. The CDR3 length is 16 residues. Germline V gene sequence: CDR1 SQVTM, CDR2 ANQGSEA.

In DNA form, the CDR3 reads TGTGCCAGCAGCGCCCGGGACCGCTCCTCTGGAAACACCATATATTTT. Residues: CASSARDRSSGNTIYF. The chain has TRBV7-9 and TRBJ1-3; D possibly corresponds to TRBD1 (5 bases). This CDR3 region has 16 residues. V lost 5 bases and J 0 bases, leaving 14 bases between the germline ends. CDR1 and CDR2 from the germline V gene are SEHNR and FQNEAQ (reference sequence).

CDR3 residues: CASSSRLAGGPVDEQFF. The CDR3 DNA reads TGTGCCAGCAGCTCTAGACTAGCGGGAGGGCCGGTTGATGAGCAGTTCTTC. The chain links TRBV5-4 to TRBJ2-1, with 14 bases aligning to TRBD2. V shed 3 bases, J shed 8 bases, and the junction held 10 bases outside the gene matches. There are 17 residues in the CDR3. CDR1 and CDR2 from the germline V gene are SGHNT and YYREEE (reference sequence). The full variable domain, rest sourced from reference TRBV5-4 and TRBJ2-1, is ETGVTQSPTHLIKTRGQQVTLRCSSQSGHNTVSWYQQALGQGPQFIFQYYREEENGRGNFPPRFSGLQFPNYSSELNVNALELDDSALYLCASSSRLAGGPVDEQFFGPGTRLTVL.

This rearrangement joins TRBV6-6 to TRBJ1-2, with D tentatively TRBD1 (6 bases). This CDR3 spans 13 amino acids. CDR1 and CDR2 from the germline V gene are MNHNY and SVGAGI (reference sequence). With 7 bases removed from V and 4 bases from J, the gap between germline ends came to 13 bases. CDR3: CASTGQGPYGYTF. Here the CDR3 DNA reads TGTGCCAGCACGGGGCAGGGGCCCTATGGCTACACCTTC.

This chain uses TRBV21-1 with TRBJ1-2; the DNA was not used to check the table's D call, TRBD1. TRBV21-1 is a known pseudogene. The CDR3 contains 13 residues. This CDR3 is CASSKGGRRGYTF. The DNA for the CDR3 is TGTGCCAGCAGCAAAGGGGGGCGGCGTGGCTACACCTTC.

This clone was counted a single time. V usage is TRBV4-3 and J usage is TRBJ2-1; D may be TRBD2 (6 bases). The CDR3 is 16 residues long. Trimming stripped 1 base from V and 5 bases from J, with 15 bases between. The germline CDR1 and CDR2 sequences are LGHNA and YSLEER. Here the CDR3 reads CASSQVPGAPHNEQFF. CDR3 coding DNA: TGCGCCAGCAGCCAAGTACCGGGAGCTCCCCACAATGAGCAGTTCTTC.

J is TRBJ2-1 and V is TRBV9, with D possibly being TRBD1 or TRBD2 (6 bases each). V lost 0 bases and J 7 bases, leaving 11 bases between the germline ends. The CDR3 totals 14 residues. CDR1 is SGDLS, CDR2 YYNGEE, per germline. The CDR3 loop reads CASSVGGGTNEQFF. DNA of the CDR3: TGTGCCAGCAGCGTAGGAGGGGGGACGAATGAGCAGTTCTTC.

The chain uses TRBV10-1 and TRBJ2-3; 9 bases fit TRBD2. V gave up 4 bases and J gave up 4 bases; unmatched junction bases: 9. CDR3 length: 16 amino acids. Germline loops: CDR1 WNHNN, CDR2 SYGVQD (reference sequence). This chain's CDR3 is CASSGTGTSFADTQYF. The CDR3 nucleotides are TGCGCCAGCAGTGGGACCGGGACTAGCTTCGCAGATACGCAGTATTTT.

The V gene is TRBV5-6, the J gene TRBJ2-2; possibly TRBD2 for D (5 bases). The CDR3 extends over 13 amino acids. Per the germline V gene, CDR1 is SGHDT and CDR2 is YYEEEE. The V gene lost 4 bases and the J gene lost 7 bases, with 11 bases spanning the gap. The CDR3: CASSTGNFGELFF. The CDR3 DNA sequence: TGTGCCAGCAGCACCGGGAATTTCGGGGAGCTGTTTTTT.

The count of this clone is one. This sequence joins TRBV5-1 and TRBJ1-4; the match to TRBD1 covers 7 bases. Germline V gene sequence: CDR1 SGHRS, CDR2 YFSETQ. V shed 4 bases, J shed 8 bases, and the junction held 8 bases outside the gene matches. This CDR3 has 14 residues. The chain's CDR3 is CASSPDRVGEKLFF. DNA of the CDR3: TGCGCCAGCAGCCCCGACAGGGTTGGGGAAAAACTGTTTTTT. Supplemented by reference TRBV5-1 and TRBJ1-4, the full variable domain reads KAGVTQTPRYLIKTRGQQVTLSCSPISGHRSVSWYQQTPGQGLQFLFEYFSETQRNKGNFPGRFSGRQFSNSRSEMNVSTLELGDSALYLCASSPDRVGEKLFFGSGTQLSVL.

About this clone itself: This specimen includes other DNA sequences encoding the same CDR3. The chain carries TRBV18 and TRBJ2-7; D unclear. The CDR3 extends over 12 amino acids. Germline V CDR1 and CDR2: KGHSH, LQKENI. Trimming stripped 3 bases from V and 4 bases from J, with 7 bases between. The CDR3 DNA sequence: TGTGCCAGCTCACCCGGACGGTACGAGCAGTACTTC. Protein product: CASSPGRYEQYF. Filled out from reference TRBV18 and TRBJ2-7, the complete variable domain reads NAGVMQNPRHLVRRRGQEARLRCSPMKGHSHVYWYRQLPEEGLKFMVYLQKENIIDESGMPKERFSAEFPKEGPSILRIQQVVRGDSAAYFCASSPGRYEQYFGPGTRLTVT.